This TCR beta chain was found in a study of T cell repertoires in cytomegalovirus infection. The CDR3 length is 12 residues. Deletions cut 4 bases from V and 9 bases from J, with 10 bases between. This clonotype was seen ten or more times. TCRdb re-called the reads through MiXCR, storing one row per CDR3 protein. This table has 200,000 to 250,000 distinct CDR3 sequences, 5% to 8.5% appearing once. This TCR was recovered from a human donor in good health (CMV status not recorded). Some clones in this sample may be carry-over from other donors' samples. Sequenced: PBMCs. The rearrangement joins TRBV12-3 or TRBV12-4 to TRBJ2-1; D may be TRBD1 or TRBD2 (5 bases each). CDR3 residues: CASSWTGPEQFF. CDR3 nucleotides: TGTGCCAGCAGTTGGACGGGACCTGAGCAGTTCTTC.